This T cell receptor beta chain came from a study of cytomegalovirus exposure and HLA in healthy donors. In the PCR, 60 Vbeta and 13 Jbeta primers were used. The protocol was immunoSEQ multiplex PCR, while the TCRdb copy is restricted to in-frame clones and leaves out a portion. Of 65,000 to 80,000 clones detected, approximately 79% appear once; the ten largest clones hold around 21%. This clone has a handful of counts. Antigen specificity is unknown. Study-wide findings and caveats: The authors later linked a missense DCLRE1C variant to TCR beta V- and J-gene trimming. As a later analysis revealed, most CMV-associated TCR beta chains appeared HLA-restricted.

Material: PBMCs. The source is a woman aged 40 to 55 in good health and CMV-seropositive.

CDR3 region: CAFDRALELFF. DNA of the CDR3: TGTGCCTTCGACAGGGCCTTAGAACTGTTTTTT. The chain has TRBV30 and TRBJ1-4; 7 bases agree with TRBD1. Per germline, CDR1 GTSNPN and CDR2 SVGIG (reference sequence). Trimming cost V 7 bases and J 12 bases; bases outside gene matches: 8. This CDR3 has 11 residues.